The rows below give T cell receptor beta chains drawn from one sample of a study of OX40 agonist ivuxolimab in advanced cancers. TCRdb's table, derived via immunoSEQ multiplex PCR, lists solely in-frame clones and lacks some. The table records tens of thousands of clones, 80% to 90% of them present only once. Sequencing used CD4+ or CD8+ T cells sorted from blood, obtained in a trial of the OX40 agonist ivuxolimab. Receptors were obtained from an adult with an advanced solid tumor such as melanoma, head and neck, liver or kidney cancer. CDR3s include the opening cysteine and the closing phenylalanine or tryptophan. The D gene is left open where the match is weak. Not all rows give a size; the values are once, few, many and, for expanded clones, a class.

j_gene	d_gene	v_gene	abundance	CDR3nt	CDR3aa
TRBJ2-2	-	TRBV10-1	-	TGCGCCAGCAGTGAGTTTTCAGACGGGGAGCTGTTTTTT	CASSEFSDGELFF
TRBJ2-3	TRBD2	TRBV7-9	once	TGTGCCAGCAGCCTCAGTACTAGCGGGACAGATACGCAGTATTTT	CASSLSTSGTDTQYF
TRBJ1-6	TRBD1	TRBV5-1	-	TGCGCCAGCAGCTGGACAGGTCTTGGATCACCCCTCCACTTT	CASSWTGLGSPLHF
TRBJ1-1	-	TRBV7-9	-	TGTGCCAGCAGCGCTGATACTAATACTGAAGCTTTCTTT	CASSADTNTEAFF
TRBJ1-2	-	TRBV7-9	-	TGTGCCAGCAGTTTGGGAACCACTGGCTACACCTTC	CASSLGTTGYTF
TRBJ2-1	TRBD2	TRBV13	once	TGTGCCAGCAGCTTAGGTAGCGGGGCTAACAATGAGCAGTTCTTC	CASSLGSGANNEQFF
TRBJ2-1	-	TRBV10-3	-	TGTGCCATCAGCCACGGGACTCTATTCTACAATGAGCAGTTCTTC	CAISHGTLFYNEQFF
TRBJ2-7	-	TRBV27	many	TGTGCCAGCAGTTTTGCAGGGGCCTACGAGCAGTACTTC	CASSFAGAYEQYF
TRBJ1-5	-	TRBV6-1	-	TGTGCCAGCAGTGTTACTCGGGAACTCAATCAGCCCCAGCATTTT	CASSVTRELNQPQHF
TRBJ2-3	-	TRBV2	-	TGTGCCACCACCCGCGGGACCAATACCATCACAGATACGCAGTATTTT	CATTRGTNTITDTQYF
TRBJ1-1	-	TRBV7-8	-	TGTGCCAGCAGCAGAGGGACGGTTGAAGCTTTCTTT	CASSRGTVEAFF
TRBJ1-4	-	TRBV27	-	TGTGCCAGCAGACCGCCCGGCCCGCAGGGTAATGAAAAACTGTTTTTT	CASRPPGPQGNEKLFF
TRBJ1-1	-	TRBV27	-	TGTGCCAGCAGTTTATGGGGGCCGAACACTGAAGCTTTCTTT	CASSLWGPNTEAFF
TRBJ2-1	-	TRBV19	-	TGTGCCAGTAGTACCCTAAAGTCCGGAGGTGAGCAGTTCTTC	CASSTLKSGGEQFF
TRBJ1-1	-	TRBV2	few	TGTGCCAGCAGTGAGGGTACTGAAGCTTTCTTT	CASSEGTEAFF
TRBJ1-2	-	TRBV6-5	-	TGTGCCAGCAGTTACTCCCCAGGGCTTGGATCTGGCTACACCTTC	CASSYSPGLGSGYTF
TRBJ1-1	-	TRBV28	-	TGTGCCAGCAGTTCTTGGTCTCACACTGAAGCTTTCTTT	CASSSWSHTEAFF
TRBJ1-1	-	TRBV27	-	TGTGCCAGCATCGGGGGGAACACTGAAGCTTTCTTT	CASIGGNTEAFF
TRBJ2-5	TRBD1	TRBV5-1	-	TGCGCCAGCAGCGGCCGGGACAGGGGTCGGGAGACCCAGTACTTC	CASSGRDRGRETQYF
TRBJ1-2	-	TRBV27	-	TGTGCCAGCAGTTTAAGTCTGCGCGGTGGCTACACCTTC	CASSLSLRGGYTF
TRBJ1-1	-	TRBV2	-	TGTGCCAGCAGTCAGGACAAGGGGTCTGAAGCTTTCTTT	CASSQDKGSEAFF
TRBJ1-2	TRBD1	TRBV16	-	TGTGCCAGCAGCCAATCTAGGGGACAGAACTATGGCTACACCTTC	CASSQSRGQNYGYTF
TRBJ1-1	-	TRBV11-2	-	TGTGCCAGCAGCTTACAGTACAACATGAACACTGAAGCTTTCTTT	CASSLQYNMNTEAFF
TRBJ2-3	-	TRBV6-5	-	TGTGCCAGCAGTGCCGTAGGACACACAGATACGCAGTATTTT	CASSAVGHTDTQYF
TRBJ2-5	-	TRBV28	-	TGTGCCAGCAGTTTCGAAGCGGTTAACCAAGAGACCCAGTACTTC	CASSFEAVNQETQYF
TRBJ1-2	-	TRBV7-9	-	TGTGCCAGCAGCTTAGTCACCGGACAGTACTATGGCTACACCTTC	CASSLVTGQYYGYTF
TRBJ2-7	TRBD1	TRBV6-6	few	TGTGCCAGCAGGAAGTGGGACAGGGGGCCAGAGAGTGAGTACTTC	CASRKWDRGPESEYF
TRBJ1-5	TRBD1	TRBV28	-	TGTGCCAGCAAAGAGACAGGGAGCTATCAGCCCCAGCATTTT	CASKETGSYQPQHF
TRBJ1-1	TRBD1	TRBV4-1	-	TGCGCCAGCAGCCACCCCGGGACAGGGGGCCCTGAAGCTTTCTTT	CASSHPGTGGPEAFF
TRBJ1-3	-	TRBV30	few	TGTGCCTGGAGTTTCAGCTCTGGAAACACCATATATTTT	CAWSFSSGNTIYF
TRBJ2-5	TRBD1	TRBV11-2	-	TGTGCCAGCAGCTTAGGGCAGGGGGTTCGGTCCCAGTACTTC	CASSLGQGVRSQYF
TRBJ1-2	TRBD1	TRBV19	-	TGTGCCAGTAGTACTCGACAGGGGCGCTTTGGCTACACCTTC	CASSTRQGRFGYTF
TRBJ2-1	TRBD2	TRBV5-1	-	TGCGCCAGCAGCTTGCGGCTAGCGGGAGGAGGGGGTACACATGAGCAGTTCTTC	CASSLRLAGGGGTHEQFF